The clone carrying this T cell receptor (beta chain) has a handful of counts. No antigen is known for it. Time point noted: blood at routine non-recurrence follow-up after resection. The authors sequenced whole RNA from tumor, nontumor lung or frozen PBMC without sorting. Every individual TCR cDNA molecule carried its own unique molecular identifier, which allowed correction of PCR and sequencing errors. TCRdb reanalysed the 5' RACE reads using MiXCR and keeps one entry per CDR3 protein. The table records 95,000 to 130,000 distinct CDR3 sequences, about 12% of them present only once. Germline V gene sequence: CDR1 MNHEY, CDR2 SVGAGI. Germline trimming cut 5 bases from V and 4 bases from J; bases unmatched to any gene: 8. The CDR3 contains 16 residues. This entry is derived from a study of spatial heterogeneity in lung cancer. Turning to the study itself: A total of around 72 untreated early-stage non-small cell lung cancer patients served as donors.

Study-wide findings and caveats: At tumor resection, ubiquitous expanded TCRs were detected in blood more often than later.

The sample was PBMCs, taken at follow-up. The origin of this receptor is a male donor with early-stage non-small cell lung cancer. The chain carries TRBV6-5 and TRBJ2-1; 10 nucleotides align to TRBD2. CDR3 sequence (DNA): TGTGCCAGCAGTAAAACTGGACTAGCGGTTTACAATGAGCAGTTCTTC. This encodes CASSKTGLAVYNEQFF.